This TCR beta chain emerged from a study of beta chain features in type 1 diabetes. Overall study results and limits: A potential influence of HLA type upon TCRB rearrangement remained unresolved herein.

Since all of the isolated RNA was reverse transcribed, expressed TCRB transcripts were what got sequenced. Clones were sequenced by immunoSEQ multiplex PCR, and TCRdb holds only the in-frame ones, with some missing. This table has under 550,000 clones, roughly 10% appearing once. This clone turned up a few times. The antigen remains undetermined. The germline V gene encodes CDR1 SQVTM and CDR2 ANQGSEA. This CDR3 has 14 amino acids. Trimming pared 7 bases from V and 1 base from J, leaving 14 bases between. The TCR comes from a woman aged 18-29 years in good health. Sequencing used naive CD4+ T cells from blood. This chain uses TRBV29-1 with TRBJ2-1, with D perhaps TRBD1 (8 bases). Here the CDR3 DNA reads TGCAGCGCCAACAGGGGGGGATCCTACAATGAGCAGTTCTTC. Its translation: CSANRGGSYNEQFF.